The 17 T cell receptor beta chains below all came from one sample that was sequenced in a study of shared clonotypes between healthy human individuals. The method was immunoSEQ multiplex PCR; TCRdb's version includes in-frame clones alone and lacks a portion of them. The sample yields roughly 500,000 clones, about four fifths seen once. Sequenced material: PBMCs. The receptor set was obtained from a woman aged 40-49 years in good health. Some clones in this sample may be carry-over from other donors' samples.

The chain couples TRBV2 to TRBJ1-5, with TRBD1 as a possible D gene (6 bases). CDR1 is SNHLY and CDR2 is FYNNEI in the germline V gene. V was clipped by 2 bases and J by 1 base, with 9 bases between them. This CDR3 is built from 15 residues. CDR3 protein: CASSELDRSNQPQHF. The CDR3 DNA reads as TGTGCCAGCAGTGAACTCGACAGGAGCAATCAGCCCCAGCATTTT.

The CDR3 sequence is CASSLRDRGRPIQYF. The CDR3 DNA reads TGTGCCAGCAGCCTACGGGACAGGGGGCGCCCAATTCAGTACTTC. The chain joins TRBV7-2 to TRBJ2-4, with 12 bases matching TRBD1. The V and J ends lost 5 bases and 10 bases, in that order; junction bases with no gene match: 9. Germline CDR1 is SGHTA and CDR2 is FQGNSA. The length of the CDR3 is 15 residues.

The table lists this clone with a count of one. The chain uses TRBV19 and TRBJ1-5, with a weak D call TRBD1 (6 bases). Germline V lookup: CDR1 LNHDA, CDR2 SQIVND (reference sequence). Trimming stripped 3 bases from V and 4 bases from J, with 10 bases between. CDR3 length: 14 residues. CDR3 in DNA: TGTGCCAGTAGTATTGGACAGCTTAATCAGCCCCAGCATTTT. As protein: CASSIGQLNQPQHF.

With regard to this clone: The sample carries other DNA sequences with the same CDR3. V and J are TRBV28 and TRBJ1-5; D is undetermined. The CDR3 consists of 12 residues. V lost 2 bases and J lost 4, with 3 bases in between. The germline CDR1 and CDR2 sequences are MDHEN and SYDVKM. CDR3 sequence (DNA): TGTGCCAGCAGTTTAACTAATCAGCCCCAGCATTTT. It translates to CASSLTNQPQHF. Variable domain in full (rest from reference TRBV28 and TRBJ1-5): DVKVTQSSRYLVKRTGEKVFLECVQDMDHENMFWYRQDPGLGLRLIYFSYDVKMKEKGDIPEGYSVSREKKERFSLILESASTNQTSMYLCASSLTNQPQHFGDGTRLSIL.

The gene calls are TRBV9 and TRBJ2-5; a possible D gene is TRBD2 (5 bases). The CDR3 loop spans 13 amino acids. V lost 4 bases and J lost 5, with 12 bases in between. CDR1 and CDR2 from the germline V gene are SGDLS and YYNGEE. This CDR3 is CASSSRTAETQYF. CDR3 nucleotides: TGTGCCAGCAGCTCCCGGACTGCCGAGACCCAGTACTTC.

The CDR3 spells CAWSIFRGYEQYF. Written as DNA, the CDR3 is TGTGCCTGGAGTATTTTTCGGGGCTACGAGCAGTACTTC. J is TRBJ2-7 and V is TRBV30, with D perhaps matching TRBD2 (5 bases). The length of the CDR3 is 13 residues. Trimming shortened V by 2 bases and J by 3 bases, and 11 bases separated the two germline ends. Germline CDR1 reads GTSNPN; CDR2 reads SVGIG (reference sequence).

The chain has TRBV7-7 and TRBJ2-1; 14 bases map to TRBD2. In germline, CDR1 is SSHAT, CDR2 FNYEAQ (reference sequence). Trimming cost V 5 bases and J 6 bases; bases outside gene matches: 3. This CDR3 has 15 amino acids. The CDR3 region has the DNA TGTGCCAGCAGCGCCGGGACTAGCGGGAGCAATGAGCAGTTCTTC. This sequence encodes CASSAGTSGSNEQFF.

The chain recombines TRBV7-2 with TRBJ2-5, with D perhaps TRBD1 or TRBD2 (5 bases each). Per the germline V gene, CDR1 is SGHTA and CDR2 is FQGNSA. V dropped 5 bases and J dropped 2 bases, with 12 bases sitting between them. This CDR3 contains 14 residues. CDR3 coding DNA: TGTGCCAGCAGCCCGGGACGCACACAAGAGACCCAGTACTTC. It yields the protein CASSPGRTQETQYF.

This sequence joins TRBV6-6 and TRBJ1-5; the D is unclear. The CDR3 is 14 residues long. Trimming shortened V by 5 bases and J by 7 bases, and 15 bases separated the two germline ends. Germline values: CDR1 MNHNY, CDR2 SVGAGI (reference sequence). CDR3 residues: CASSTFGSGQPQHF. The DNA for the CDR3 is TGTGCCAGCAGTACCTTCGGATCGGGCCAGCCCCAGCATTTT.

This chain uses TRBV6-6 with TRBJ1-5, with 7 nucleotides matching TRBD1. Germline-derived CDR1 and CDR2 are MNHNY and SVGAGI (reference sequence). The CDR3 contains 15 residues. J was trimmed by 0 bases and V by 4 bases; bases with no gene match: 3. In nucleotides, the CDR3 is TGTGCCAGCAGTTGGGACAGCTATAGCAATCAGCCCCAGCATTTT. Its translation is CASSWDSYSNQPQHF.

The chain combines TRBV11-3 with TRBJ2-2; D remains unclear. The V end was cut by 6 bases, the J end by 6 bases, with 8 bases between. Germline V gene sequence: CDR1 SGHNT, CDR2 YENEEA. This CDR3 region has 12 residues. The CDR3 reads CASRAPAGELFF. The CDR3, as DNA: TGTGCCAGCAGGGCGCCGGCCGGGGAGCTGTTTTTT.

The CDR3 bases are TGTGCCAGCAGCTTAGTTGAGGAACAGGAGACCCAGTACTTC. Encoded protein: CASSLVEEQETQYF. The chain joins TRBV7-8 to TRBJ2-5; D gene uncertain. Germline V gene lookup returns CDR1 SGHVS and CDR2 FQNEAQ. The CDR3 loop spans 14 amino acids. The V and J ends lost 1 base and 5 bases respectively, with 11 bases between them.

CDR3 DNA: TGCGCCAGCAGCCAAGATTGGGGCCGGGCTAGCGGGAGGAACAATGAGCAGTTCTTC. It is translated as CASSQDWGRASGRNNEQFF. The chain recombines TRBV4-1 with TRBJ2-1; 11 nucleotides align to TRBD2. Losses at the gene ends were 0 bases for V and 5 bases for J; bases not matched to a gene: 12. Germline V gene lookup returns CDR1 MGHRA and CDR2 YSYEKL. The CDR3 has 19 amino acids.

The chain uses TRBV19 and TRBJ2-3; 8 bases map to TRBD1. Per germline, CDR1 LNHDA and CDR2 SQIVND (reference sequence). With V trimmed by 4 bases and J by 0 bases, 9 bases remained unmatched. This CDR3 is built from 17 residues. The CDR3 sequence: CASSTPTGGASTDTQYF. Here the CDR3 DNA reads TGTGCCAGTAGTACTCCCACAGGGGGAGCTAGCACAGATACGCAGTATTTT.

The chain carries TRBV7-6 and TRBJ1-4; D gene ambiguous. Per germline, CDR1 SGHVS and CDR2 FNYEAQ. The V end lost 1 base, the J end lost 6 bases, and 12 bases lay between the germline ends. CDR3 length: 15 residues. CDR3 DNA: TGTGCCAGCAGCTTAGGCGGGAGGAGGGATGAAAAACTGTTTTTT. It specifies CASSLGGRRDEKLFF.

A word on this clone: It differs at one base from a far larger clone, so likely a read error. The chain recombines TRBV4-3 with TRBJ2-7, with TRBD1 as a possible D gene (5 bases). This CDR3 is built from 14 residues. The V gene lost 5 bases and the J gene lost 6 bases, with 17 bases spanning the gap. The germline CDR1 and CDR2 sequences are LGHNA and YSLEER. Written as DNA, the CDR3 is TGCGCCAGCAGCTTGGGGCAATGGAAGGGCGAGCAGTACTTC. Protein: CASSLGQWKGEQYF.

The V call is TRBV18, the J call TRBJ2-7; 7 bases are shared with TRBD2. This CDR3 region has 13 residues. Germline trimming cut 10 bases from V and 1 base from J; bases unmatched to any gene: 7. Germline assignment: CDR1 KGHSH and CDR2 LQKENI. CDR3 coding DNA: TGTGCCACTAACGGGGGGACTTCCTACGAGCAGTACTTC. This gives the protein CATNGGTSYEQYF.